A single sample gave rise to the 9 T cell receptor beta chains below, sequenced in a study of shared clonotypes between healthy human individuals (TCRdb year 2020). Receptors were amplified or captured by the immunoSEQ multiplex PCR assay. This is the immuneACCESS table as TCRdb keeps it, with only in-frame sequences that have V and J called. A part of the clones is gone; compared with another copy, unresolved V genes explain less than half, and the rest is unexplained. For this sample the table gives 2 million to 2.5 million clones, of which under 95% were detected only once. The ten largest clones add up to around 0.4% of the sample. The sequencing sample was made of naive CD4+ T cells from PBMCs. The sample's cell subset or site label, in plain terms: CD45RA+ positively selected. Receptor source: a man between 18 and 29 years old in good health. Some clones in this sample may be carry-over from other donors' samples.

This clone appeared a few times. The chain uses TRBV6-1 and TRBJ1-5; weak D call: TRBD1 (5 bases). Trimming cost V 6 bases and J 0 bases, with 9 bases left between them. Germline-derived CDR1 and CDR2 are MNHNS and SASEGT. The CDR3 runs 14 residues. The CDR3 loop reads CASRTALSNQPQHF. In DNA, the CDR3 is TGTGCCAGCAGGACAGCCCTTAGCAATCAGCCCCAGCATTTT.

The chain has TRBV6-5 and TRBJ2-7; the match to TRBD1 covers 7 bases. The CDR3 consists of 14 residues. V shed 2 bases, J shed 4 bases, and the junction held 5 bases outside the gene matches. Per germline, CDR1 MNHEY and CDR2 SVGAGI. DNA of the CDR3: TGTGCCAGCAGTTACATTCGACAGGGATACGAGCAGTACTTC. Its protein product is CASSYIRQGYEQYF.

The chain carries TRBV29-1 and TRBJ2-1; D might be TRBD1 (6 bases). Trimming cost V 2 bases and J 7 bases, with 15 bases left between them. Germline V gives CDR1 SQVTM, CDR2 ANQGSEA. The CDR3 totals 14 residues. The CDR3 DNA sequence: TGCAGCGTTGAATGGCGAACAGGGTGGAATGAGCAGTTCTTC. Its protein is CSVEWRTGWNEQFF.

The V and J genes are TRBV28 and TRBJ2-2, with D hard to call. V lost 2 bases, J lost 6 bases, and 7 bases lay in between. Germline loops: CDR1 MDHEN, CDR2 SYDVKM. The CDR3 contains 13 residues. The DNA of the CDR3 is TGTGCCAGCAGTTTAAGGTGGCCCGGGGAGCTGTTTTTT. Translating it yields CASSLRWPGELFF.

The chain uses TRBV4-2 and TRBJ2-3; TRBD2 agrees at 12 bases. Per germline, CDR1 LGHNA and CDR2 YNFKEQ. V lost 4 bases, J lost 0 bases, and 5 bases stayed unmatched. There are 17 residues in the CDR3. For the CDR3, the DNA is TGTGCCAGCAGCCGACTAGCGGGAGTCGGAAGCACAGATACGCAGTATTTT. As protein: CASSRLAGVGSTDTQYF.

The chain employs TRBV7-2 and TRBJ2-7, with 8 bases identical to TRBD2. Unmatched junction bases numbered 4, after V lost 2 bases and J lost 4 bases. The CDR3 length is 14 residues. The germline V gene encodes CDR1 SGHTA and CDR2 FQGNSA. CDR3 nucleotides: TGTGCCAGCAGCTTAAAAGCGGGAGTATACGAGCAGTACTTC. Translation gives CASSLKAGVYEQYF.

V and J are TRBV2 and TRBJ2-1, with 11 bases lining up with TRBD1. This CDR3 spans 15 amino acids. Germline trimming cut 8 bases from V and 7 bases from J; bases unmatched to any gene: 10. Germline loops: CDR1 SNHLY, CDR2 FYNNEI. The CDR3 sequence is CASRTGGLPWNEQFF. The CDR3 DNA sequence: TGTGCCAGCCGGACAGGGGGCCTCCCCTGGAATGAGCAGTTCTTC.

The chain carries TRBV6-1 and TRBJ1-4; D is ambiguous. Germline lookup yields CDR1 MNHNS and CDR2 SASEGT. CDR3 size: 15 residues. V was shortened by 7 bases and J by 5 bases, with 17 bases between the two germline ends. The CDR3 sequence is CASTPRRERNEKLFF. The CDR3 DNA is TGTGCCAGCACCCCCCGGAGGGAGCGGAATGAAAAACTGTTTTTT.

Concerning this clone itself: Other DNA sequences from this sample encode an identical CDR3 as well. The chain uses TRBV15 and TRBJ1-3, with no clear D. The CDR3 sequence is 13 residues long. Germline-derived CDR1 and CDR2 are LNHNV and YYDKDF (reference sequence). Trimming cost V 1 base and J 1 base, with 2 bases left between them. The CDR3 nucleotides are TGTGCCACCAGCAGAGGGTCTGGAAACACCATATATTTT. Translation: CATSRGSGNTIYF.